This T cell receptor (beta chain) was identified in a study of human T cells and chemical hapten exposure. V lost 5 bases and J lost 4, with 12 bases in between. The CDR3 loop spans 13 amino acids. Per the germline V gene, CDR1 is SGHTA and CDR2 is FQGNSA. Points on this clonotype: Its antigen is as yet unknown.

A single record per CDR3 protein comes from TCRdb applying MiXCR to the RACE reads. The data contain 95,000 to 130,000 distinct CDR3 sequences, 9% to 13% of them singletons. Time point here: patch test 1, 2 weeks after DPC sensitization. The treatment is: therapeutic diphenylcyclopropenone sensitization with weekly scalp DPC. Study observations and caveats: Expanded TCRs clustered into significantly more large CDR3 similarity groups than controls, the analysis revealed.

The sample here was whole blood, taken in connection with sensitization to the hapten diphenylcyclopropenone (DPC). The V gene is TRBV7-2, the J gene TRBJ2-7, with no clear D. This clonotype originated in a woman between 45 and 65 years old with alopecia areata. Some clones in this sample may be carry-over from other donors' samples. This CDR3 is CASSPRLGYEQYF. DNA of the CDR3: TGTGCCAGCAGCCCCCGCTTAGGGTACGAGCAGTACTTC.